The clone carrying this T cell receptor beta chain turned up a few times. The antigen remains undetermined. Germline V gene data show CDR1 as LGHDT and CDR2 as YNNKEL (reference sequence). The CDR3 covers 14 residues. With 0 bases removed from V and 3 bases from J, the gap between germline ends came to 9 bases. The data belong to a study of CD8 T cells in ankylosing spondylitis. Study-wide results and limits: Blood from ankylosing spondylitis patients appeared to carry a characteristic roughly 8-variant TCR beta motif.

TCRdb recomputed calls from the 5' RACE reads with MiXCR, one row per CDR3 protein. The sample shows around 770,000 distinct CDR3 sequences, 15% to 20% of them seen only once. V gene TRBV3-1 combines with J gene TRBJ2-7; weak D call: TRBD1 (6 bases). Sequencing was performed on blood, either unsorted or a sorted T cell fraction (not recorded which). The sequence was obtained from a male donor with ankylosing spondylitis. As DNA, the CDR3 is TGTGCCAGCAGCCAAGATAACAGGGACTACGAGCAGTACTTC. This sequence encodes CASSQDNRDYEQYF.